The 15 T cell receptor beta chains listed next were all sequenced from one sample in a study of blood T cell repertoires in COVID-19. The protocol was immunoSEQ multiplex PCR, while the TCRdb copy is restricted to in-frame clones and leaves out a portion. The sample carries about 200,000 clones, 85% to 90% recorded once. The sample comprised peripheral blood. The receptors here all came from a woman in her forties or fifties with COVID-19, enrolled during active disease.

The rearrangement links TRBV6-1 to TRBJ2-2; TRBD2 matches at 14 bases. Unmatched junction bases numbered 10, after V lost 4 bases and J lost 6 bases. The CDR3 has 18 residues. The germline CDR1 and CDR2 sequences are MNHNS and SASEGT. CDR3 bases: TGTGCCAGCAGTGTGACTAGCGGGGGGGTTAGCTCTGCCGGGGAGCTGTTTTTT. It translates to CASSVTSGGVSSAGELFF.

The rearrangement uses TRBV5-4 and TRBJ2-1; 8 nucleotides agree with TRBD1. The germline V gene has CDR1 SGHNT and CDR2 YYREEE (reference sequence). This CDR3 has 15 residues. The J segment lost 8 bases and the V segment lost 1 base, leaving 8 bases of the junction unmatched. The CDR3 nucleotides are TGTGCCAGCAGCTTGCTCAGGGGGCCGAGGGATGAGCAGTTCTTC. It specifies CASSLLRGPRDEQFF.

The rearrangement joins TRBV3-1 (or the pseudogene TRBV3-2) to TRBJ1-4; the match to TRBD1 covers 7 bases. Germline CDR1 LGHDT, CDR2 YNNKEL (reference sequence). The V and J ends lost 3 bases and 0 bases, in that order; junction bases with no gene match: 7. The CDR3 covers 17 residues. CDR3 loop: CASSQERTGATNEKLFF. The CDR3 DNA reads as TGTGCCAGCAGCCAGGAAAGGACAGGTGCAACTAATGAAAAACTGTTTTTT.

The chain recombines TRBV27 with TRBJ2-7, with D tentatively TRBD1 (5 bases). CDR3 length: 13 residues. Germline CDR1 and CDR2: MNHEY and SMNVEV (reference sequence). V lost 4 bases and J lost 5, with 12 bases in between. CDR3 protein: CASSWGRAHEQYF. CDR3 nucleotides: TGTGCCAGCAGTTGGGGCAGGGCCCACGAGCAGTACTTC.

The gene calls are TRBV5-8 and TRBJ1-6, with D tentatively TRBD1 (5 bases). This CDR3 spans 15 amino acids. V was cut by 3 bases and J by 8 bases, with 15 bases left in between. Germline V lookup: CDR1 SGHTS, CDR2 YDEGEE. CDR3 in DNA: TGTGCCAGCAGCTATGTGACAGTAAGGGATTCACCCCTCCACTTT. It specifies CASSYVTVRDSPLHF. The entire variable domain, with the rest obtained from reference TRBV5-8 and TRBJ1-6, is as follows: EAGVTQSPTHLIKTRGQQATLRCSPISGHTSVYWYQQALGLGLQFLLWYDEGEERNRGNFPPRFSGRQFPNYSSELNVNALELEDSALYLCASSYVTVRDSPLHFGNGTRLTVT.

This chain links TRBV28 with TRBJ2-5; D not certain. Trimming left V 4 bases short and J 1 base short, with 7 bases between. The germline V gene encodes CDR1 MDHEN and CDR2 SYDVKM. CDR3 size: 13 residues. DNA of the CDR3: TGTGCCAGCAGTTCTACCATCCAAGAGACCCAGTACTTC. Translating it yields CASSSTIQETQYF.

The chain employs TRBV11-2 and TRBJ2-1; D possibly corresponds to TRBD1 (6 bases). V shed 1 base and J shed 3 bases, with 13 bases lying between them. In germline, CDR1 is SGHAT, CDR2 FQNNGV. CDR3 length: 16 residues. CDR3 amino acids: CASSLGAGTYYNEQFF. The CDR3 region has the DNA TGTGCCAGCAGCTTAGGCGCCGGGACATACTACAATGAGCAGTTCTTC. Together with reference TRBV11-2 and TRBJ2-1, the CDR3 gives the full variable domain: EAGVAQSPRYKIIEKRQSVAFWCNPISGHATLYWYQQILGQGPKLLIQFQNNGVVDDSQLPKDRFSAERLKGVDSTLKIQPAKLEDSAVYLCASSLGAGTYYNEQFFGPGTRLTVL.

The CDR3 loop reads CASRNRGFSYNEQFF. The CDR3 DNA reads as TGTGCCAGCAGAAATAGGGGTTTTTCCTACAATGAGCAGTTCTTC. J is TRBJ2-1 and V is TRBV6-5, with a tentative D call TRBD1 (5 bases). This CDR3 contains 15 residues. V lost 6 bases and J lost 1, with 13 bases in between. Germline lookup yields CDR1 MNHEY and CDR2 SVGAGI.

The chain employs TRBV24-1 and TRBJ1-2; D is unresolved. V gave up 7 bases and J gave up 5 bases, with 13 bases separating them. The germline CDR1 and CDR2 sequences are KGHDR and SFDVKD. The CDR3 spans 13 residues. CDR3 region: CATRGGPLYGYTF. In nucleotides, the CDR3 is TGTGCCACCAGGGGAGGACCTCTATATGGCTACACCTTC.

This chain uses TRBV5-1 with TRBJ1-4; D unresolved. This CDR3 comprises 14 residues. V lost 1 base and J lost 6, with 10 bases in between. Germline CDR1 reads SGHRS; CDR2 reads YFSETQ. The CDR3 DNA is TGCGCCAGCAGCTTGTCGGGGATTCATGAAAAACTGTTTTTT. This translates into CASSLSGIHEKLFF.

This chain uses TRBV2 with TRBJ1-1; D perhaps matches TRBD1 (5 bases). This CDR3 has 15 residues. Germline CDR1 SNHLY, CDR2 FYNNEI. Trimming shortened V by 0 bases and J by 4 bases, and 12 bases separated the two germline ends. The CDR3 DNA follows: TGTGCCAGCAGTGAAGCCGGGGGAACCATCACTGAAGCTTTCTTT. Protein product: CASSEAGGTITEAFF.

The chain carries TRBV5-4 and TRBJ1-2; 9 nucleotides agree with TRBD1. V trimming: 4 bases; J trimming: 7 bases; junction bases outside the gene matches: 14. CDR1 is SGHNT, CDR2 YYREEE, per germline (reference sequence). The CDR3 has 16 residues. CDR3 sequence: CASSGPARDRETGYTF. The CDR3 DNA reads TGTGCCAGCAGCGGACCAGCCCGGGACAGGGAGACTGGCTACACCTTC.

The gene calls are TRBV6-1 and TRBJ1-5, with D perhaps matching TRBD1 (5 bases). CDR3 size: 13 residues. Germline lookup yields CDR1 MNHNS and CDR2 SASEGT. V dropped 2 bases and J dropped 7 bases, with 9 bases sitting between them. In nucleotides, the CDR3 is TGTGCCAGCAGTGAAAGACAGCTCCAGCCCCAGCATTTT. Translated, it gives CASSERQLQPQHF.

The V gene is TRBV29-1, the J gene TRBJ2-2; D might be TRBD2 (5 bases). The CDR3 totals 12 residues. Germline V gives CDR1 SQVTM, CDR2 ANQGSEA. The V end lost 3 bases, the J end lost 6 bases, and 8 bases lay between the germline ends. Here the CDR3 reads CSVEPSPGELFF. For the CDR3, the DNA is TGCAGCGTTGAGCCTAGCCCCGGGGAGCTGTTTTTT.

As regards this clone: Other DNA sequences in this sample translate to the same CDR3. J is TRBJ1-1 and V is TRBV4-3, with 8 bases identical to TRBD1. This CDR3 spans 15 amino acids. Trimming at V came to 3 bases and at J to 1 base, leaving 4 bases not matched to a gene. Germline-derived CDR1 and CDR2 are LGHNA and YSLEER. The CDR3 sequence: CASSQDRAGNTEAFF. The CDR3 region has the DNA TGCGCCAGCAGCCAGGACAGGGCGGGGAACACTGAAGCTTTCTTT.